These T cell receptor beta chains were read from a single sample in a study of blood T cells in healthy people across ages. TCRdb reprocessed the 5' RACE reads via MiXCR and lists one record per CDR3 protein. Of nearly 800,000 distinct CDR3 sequences listed, about 61% are singletons. Sequenced input: blood. The receptors stem from a man between 40 and 49 years old in good health. The CDR3 runs from the conserved cysteine through the conserved F or W.

j_gene: TRBJ1-5
v_gene: TRBV20-1
CDR3aa: CSARDLWGQGSQPQHF

j_gene: TRBJ2-5
v_gene: TRBV28
CDR3aa: CASIIGGASSNGEQYF

j_gene: TRBJ2-1
v_gene: TRBV7-2
CDR3aa: CASSLESGREQFF

j_gene: TRBJ2-1
v_gene: TRBV7-3
CDR3aa: CASSLMGNNEQFF

j_gene: TRBJ2-3
v_gene: TRBV5-1
CDR3aa: CASSPRSSGSTDTQYF

j_gene: TRBJ1-1
v_gene: TRBV24-1
CDR3aa: CATSDKRGTEAFF

j_gene: TRBJ1-1
v_gene: TRBV7-9
CDR3aa: CASSLEPLEAFF

j_gene: TRBJ1-4
v_gene: TRBV27
CDR3aa: CASSFDSYNEKLFF

j_gene: TRBJ2-7
v_gene: TRBV12-3/TRBV12-4
CDR3aa: CASSPMGLEGNEQYF

j_gene: TRBJ1-2
v_gene: TRBV2
CDR3aa: CASGRGVGVYGYTF

j_gene: TRBJ2-5
v_gene: TRBV29-1
CDR3aa: CSGAQGETQYF

j_gene: TRBJ2-5
v_gene: TRBV15
CDR3aa: CATSRSLSQETQYF

j_gene: TRBJ2-7
v_gene: TRBV3-1
CDR3aa: CASSGRQGTYEQYF

j_gene: TRBJ2-7
v_gene: TRBV6-5
CDR3aa: CACSYSGGSSYEQYF

j_gene: TRBJ2-1
v_gene: TRBV29-1
CDR3aa: CSVETGGNQFF

j_gene: TRBJ2-1
v_gene: TRBV4-3
CDR3aa: CASSQVQTLWRINEQFF

j_gene: TRBJ2-1
v_gene: TRBV14
CDR3aa: CASSPTHGLAGGRRHNEQFF

j_gene: TRBJ1-5
v_gene: TRBV5-1
CDR3aa: CASSLVQGSPQHF

j_gene: .
v_gene: TRBV11-3
CDR3aa: CASSLGQDYNEQYF

j_gene: TRBJ2-3
v_gene: TRBV20-1
CDR3aa: CSARGMTTVTDTQYF

j_gene: TRBJ2-3
v_gene: TRBV2
CDR3aa: CASGSPDRGSDTQYF

j_gene: TRBJ2-7
v_gene: TRBV20-1
CDR3aa: CSARRLAGVYEQYF

j_gene: TRBJ2-3
v_gene: TRBV2
CDR3aa: CASRERTPTDTQYF

j_gene: TRBJ2-7
v_gene: TRBV21-1
CDR3aa: CASPRQGVSEQYF

j_gene: TRBJ2-3
v_gene: TRBV20-1
CDR3aa: CSVPTNPSTDTQYF

j_gene: TRBJ1-2
v_gene: TRBV12-3/TRBV12-4
CDR3aa: CASSTPGQGFGYTF

j_gene: TRBJ2-1
v_gene: TRBV7-9
CDR3aa: CASSLATVAKNEQFF

j_gene: TRBJ1-5
v_gene: TRBV28
CDR3aa: CASSHDRGHQPQHF

j_gene: .
v_gene: TRBV5-1
CDR3aa: CASSFGSESAFYEQYF

j_gene: TRBJ1-1
v_gene: TRBV20-1
CDR3aa: CSAREPRGPLTEAFF

j_gene: TRBJ2-7
v_gene: TRBV12-3/TRBV12-4
CDR3aa: CASSLGRNYEQYF

j_gene: TRBJ2-3
v_gene: TRBV10-3
CDR3aa: CAISDRGLAGVMTDTQYF

j_gene: TRBJ1-1
v_gene: TRBV9
CDR3aa: CASSVALETEAFF

j_gene: TRBJ2-7
v_gene: TRBV20-1
CDR3aa: CSAYSRPSGRSTGEQYF

j_gene: TRBJ2-5
v_gene: TRBV6-5
CDR3aa: CASSAWDSLAETQYF

j_gene: TRBJ1-1
v_gene: TRBV7-2
CDR3aa: CASSLEAGEHTEAFF

j_gene: TRBJ2-3
v_gene: TRBV6-2/TRBV6-3
CDR3aa: CASSYQARGSTMPSTDTQYF

j_gene: TRBJ2-7
v_gene: TRBV6-2/TRBV6-3
CDR3aa: CASRKASIAAYEQYF

j_gene: TRBJ2-4
v_gene: TRBV7-2
CDR3aa: CASSLSLGFKNIQYF

j_gene: .
v_gene: TRBV29-1
CDR3aa: CSVEDLTPWAGAKNIQYF

j_gene: TRBJ2-5
v_gene: TRBV15
CDR3aa: CATSSRDGWEETQYF

j_gene: TRBJ1-2
v_gene: TRBV14
CDR3aa: CASSQGENYGYTF

j_gene: TRBJ2-3
v_gene: TRBV14
CDR3aa: CASSQAGSSTQYF

j_gene: TRBJ1-2
v_gene: TRBV12-3/TRBV12-4
CDR3aa: CASSFDGRDNYGYTF

j_gene: TRBJ1-2
v_gene: TRBV4-3
CDR3aa: CASSQDLRGDYGYTF

j_gene: TRBJ2-7
v_gene: TRBV3-1
CDR3aa: CASSTLLAGAPYEQYF

j_gene: TRBJ1-4
v_gene: TRBV7-9
CDR3aa: CASQQAAGEKLFF

j_gene: TRBJ2-4
v_gene: TRBV7-3
CDR3aa: CASSPSGRGREQYF

j_gene: TRBJ1-2
v_gene: TRBV6-1
CDR3aa: CASSEARSMDREGGYTF

j_gene: TRBJ2-7
v_gene: TRBV11-3
CDR3aa: CASTDRGSSYEQYF

j_gene: TRBJ2-3
v_gene: TRBV24-1
CDR3aa: CATSDFETVGTQYF